The 25 T cell receptor beta chains below come from one sample, sequenced in a study of blood T cell repertoires in COVID-19. Repertoires were generated with immunoSEQ multiplex PCR, while TCRdb's copy carries only in-frame clones and drops some. The data show about 49,000 clones, over 80% seen once. The specimen sequenced was peripheral blood. These receptors were collected from an elderly woman with COVID-19, enrolled during active disease.

This chain links TRBV27 with TRBJ1-1, with 9 bases fitting TRBD1. Germline lookup yields CDR1 MNHEY and CDR2 SMNVEV (reference sequence). V was clipped by 10 bases and J by 1 base; unmatched bases: 4. The CDR3 runs to 13 residues. The CDR3, as DNA: TGTGCCACTAAGGGACAGGGGAACACTGAAGCTTTCTTT. Residues: CATKGQGNTEAFF.

The chain links TRBV6-6 to TRBJ1-3, with a possible D match to TRBD1 (6 bases). CDR1 MNHNY and CDR2 SVGAGI come from the germline V gene (reference sequence). V dropped 6 bases and J dropped 3 bases, with 15 bases sitting between them. This CDR3 spans 15 amino acids. The CDR3 reads CASSGQGTLGNTIYF. In DNA, the CDR3 is TGTGCCAGCAGCGGTCAGGGGACACTTGGAAACACCATATATTTT.

The chain joins TRBV2 to TRBJ2-1; TRBD2 matches 9 bases. Germline V gene data show CDR1 as SNHLY and CDR2 as FYNNEI. V was clipped by 4 bases and J by 9 bases; unmatched bases: 10. The CDR3 is 15 amino acids. Here the CDR3 DNA reads TGTGCCAGCAGTGTCGGGCGGGGGGGCCGAGCTGAGCAGTTCTTC. Its translation is CASSVGRGGRAEQFF.

This chain uses TRBV6-5 with TRBJ1-1; no definite D call. V dropped 4 bases and J dropped 4 bases, with 13 bases sitting between them. Per the germline V gene, CDR1 is MNHEY and CDR2 is SVGAGI. The CDR3 is made up of 14 amino acids. CDR3 DNA sequence: TGTGCCAGCAGTTCCTACCTGAGAGCCACTGAAGCTTTCTTT. Its protein product is CASSSYLRATEAFF.

This clone appeared a single time. The chain uses TRBV18 and TRBJ1-4, with 7 bases aligning to TRBD1. The junction had 3 bases not matched to a gene; V was cut back by 3 bases and J by 8 bases. This CDR3 is 13 amino acids long. Germline loops: CDR1 KGHSH, CDR2 LQKENI. Written as DNA, the CDR3 is TGTGCCAGCTCACCCGACAGGGAGGAAAAACTGTTTTTT. Translation: CASSPDREEKLFF.

This chain joins TRBV7-8 and TRBJ1-5; D may be TRBD1 (5 bases). The length of the CDR3 is 13 residues. Germline values: CDR1 SGHVS, CDR2 FQNEAQ. Trimming removed 5 bases at V and 6 bases at J, with 11 bases between. This CDR3 reads CASSVTTGQPQHF. For the CDR3, the DNA is TGTGCCAGCAGCGTTACAACAGGTCAGCCCCAGCATTTT. Full variable domain (missing parts from reference TRBV7-8 and TRBJ1-5): GAGVSQSPRYKVAKRGQDVALRCDPISGHVSLFWYQQALGQGPEFLTYFQNEAQLDKSGLPSDRFFAERPEGSVSTLKIQRTQQEDSAVYLCASSVTTGQPQHFGDGTRLSIL.

CDR3 DNA: TGTGCCAGCAGTCTAGCGGGAGGGCCCCTTGAGCAGTTCTTC. Its protein product is CASSLAGGPLEQFF. This rearrangement joins TRBV6-2 or TRBV6-3 to TRBJ2-1; TRBD2 agrees at 12 bases. V was pared by 5 bases and J by 9 bases, with 5 bases of the junction left unmatched. This CDR3 has 14 amino acids. Germline-derived CDR1 and CDR2 are MNHEY and SVGEGT.

The CDR3 here is CASSFPSGSYEQYF. CDR3 DNA sequence: TGCGCCAGCAGCTTCCCTAGCGGCTCCTACGAGCAGTACTTC. The rearrangement uses TRBV5-1 and TRBJ2-7; 7 bases align to TRBD2. Per germline, CDR1 SGHRS and CDR2 YFSETQ. Trimming removed 2 bases from V and 0 bases from J; junction bases left unmatched: 2. The CDR3 extends over 14 amino acids.

The genes are TRBV5-1 and TRBJ2-1; 9 bases are a match to TRBD2. Trimming removed 1 base from V and 5 bases from J; junction bases left unmatched: 10. CDR1 is SGHRS and CDR2 is YFSETQ in the germline V gene. The CDR3 consists of 17 residues. The CDR3 DNA sequence: TGCGCCAGCAGCTTGAAAGGCGGGAGGGCCTTCGACAATGAGCAGTTCTTC. Encoded protein: CASSLKGGRAFDNEQFF.

The V and J genes are TRBV19 and TRBJ1-5; D is unclear. Germline V gene sequence: CDR1 LNHDA, CDR2 SQIVND (reference sequence). The V end lost 6 bases, the J end lost 6 bases, and 12 bases lay between the germline ends. This CDR3 region has 13 residues. CDR3 amino acids: CASRRSLGQPQHF. CDR3 coding DNA: TGTGCCAGTAGGCGTTCGCTAGGTCAGCCCCAGCATTTT.

The rearrangement uses TRBV6-2 or TRBV6-3 and TRBJ2-3; a possible D gene is TRBD2 (6 bases). CDR3 size: 15 residues. V was trimmed by 4 bases and J by 1 base, leaving 12 bases between them. Looked up from germline, CDR1 is MNHEY and CDR2 is SVGEGT. Here the CDR3 reads CASSFHSGGTDTQYF. CDR3 sequence (DNA): TGTGCCAGCAGTTTCCATAGCGGCGGCACAGATACGCAGTATTTT.

The rearrangement links TRBV5-4 to TRBJ1-4, with TRBD1 matching 7 bases. Germline loops: CDR1 SGHNT, CDR2 YYREEE (reference sequence). The V gene end was trimmed by 0 bases and the J gene end by 7 bases; junction bases not matched to a gene: 3. The CDR3 sequence is 14 residues long. CDR3: CASSLGQGSEKLFF. The CDR3 bases are TGTGCCAGCAGCTTGGGACAGGGTAGTGAAAAACTGTTTTTT.

This chain joins TRBV6-1 and TRBJ1-4; D is unresolved. The germline V gene has CDR1 MNHNS and CDR2 SASEGT. The CDR3 covers 16 residues. Trimming stripped 4 bases from V and 1 base from J, with 13 bases between. The CDR3 here is CASSAHLGRTNEKLFF. The CDR3 DNA reads TGTGCCAGCAGTGCCCATCTTGGTAGAACTAATGAAAAACTGTTTTTT.

This chain joins TRBV19 and TRBJ2-6; perhaps TRBD2 as D (7 bases). From germline, CDR1 is LNHDA and CDR2 SQIVND (reference sequence). With 3 bases removed from V and 0 bases from J, the gap between germline ends came to 15 bases. The CDR3 spans 18 residues. This CDR3 reads CASSISHRGASGANVLTF. The CDR3 DNA follows: TGTGCCAGTAGTATCTCCCATCGGGGGGCCTCTGGGGCCAACGTCCTGACTTTC. The whole variable domain, remainder taken from reference TRBV19 and TRBJ2-6, is DGGITQSPKYLFRKEGQNVTLSCEQNLNHDAMYWYRQDPGQGLRLIYYSQIVNDFQKGDIAEGYSVSREKKESFPLTVTSAQKNPTAFYLCASSISHRGASGANVLTFGAGSRLTVL.

CDR3 bases: TGTGCCAGCAGACGGGAGGACAGCAATAACCCGACCTACGAGCAGTACTTC. It specifies CASRREDSNNPTYEQYF. The gene calls are TRBV5-8 and TRBJ2-7; a possible D gene is TRBD2 (7 bases). The germline V gene encodes CDR1 SGHTS and CDR2 YDEGEE. The V and J ends lost 5 bases and 2 bases respectively, with 23 bases between them. The CDR3 runs to 17 residues. The whole variable domain, remainder taken from reference TRBV5-8 and TRBJ2-7, is EAGVTQSPTHLIKTRGQQATLRCSPISGHTSVYWYQQALGLGLQFLLWYDEGEERNRGNFPPRFSGRQFPNYSSELNVNALELEDSALYLCASRREDSNNPTYEQYFGPGTRLTVT.

The sample holds one count of this clone. V gene TRBV5-6 combines with J gene TRBJ1-1; D unclear. V dropped 4 bases and J dropped 7 bases, with 14 bases sitting between them. Germline CDR1 is SGHDT and CDR2 is YYEEEE. The CDR3 has 13 amino acids. The CDR3 is CASSPRYSREAFF. CDR3 nucleotide sequence: TGTGCCAGCAGCCCTCGATACAGTCGTGAAGCTTTCTTT.

The chain employs TRBV7-9 and TRBJ2-3; no reliable D call. Germline-derived CDR1 and CDR2 are SEHNR and FQNEAQ (reference sequence). The CDR3 loop spans 16 amino acids. Trimming left V 2 bases short and J 1 base short, with 13 bases between. CDR3 residues: CASSLSGSLGTDTQYF. In nucleotides, the CDR3 is TGTGCCAGCAGCTTATCCGGGTCGTTGGGCACAGATACGCAGTATTTT.

This clone showed up just a few times. This chain links TRBV3-1 (or the pseudogene TRBV3-2) with TRBJ2-4; D call uncertain. This CDR3 has 15 amino acids. The ends were cut back, 0 bases at V and 5 bases at J, with 11 bases in the middle. CDR1 is LGHDT and CDR2 is YNNKEL in the germline V gene (reference sequence). The DNA of the CDR3 is TGTGCCAGCAGCCAAGAATCGGGTACGCAAAACATTCAGTACTTC. Residues: CASSQESGTQNIQYF.

This clone showed up just a few times. This chain uses TRBV5-4 with TRBJ1-2; D is uncertain. From germline, CDR1 is SGHNT and CDR2 YYREEE (reference sequence). CDR3 length: 15 residues. Trimming shortened V by 0 bases and J by 4 bases, and 13 bases separated the two germline ends. Here the CDR3 DNA reads TGTGCCAGCAGCTTGGGCGCCAGGATTTCCTATGGCTACACCTTC. Protein product: CASSLGARISYGYTF.

The chain is built from TRBV3-1 (or the pseudogene TRBV3-2) and TRBJ2-2; TRBD1 aligns across 7 bases. CDR3 length: 19 residues. The V segment lost 3 bases and the J segment 6 bases; nucleotides outside the gene matches: 19. Germline lookup yields CDR1 LGHDT and CDR2 YNNKEL (reference sequence). Here the CDR3 reads CASSHAQGQFNREAGELFF. The CDR3, as DNA: TGTGCCAGCAGCCATGCACAGGGACAGTTCAACCGGGAAGCCGGGGAGCTGTTTTTT.

This rearrangement joins TRBV11-1 to TRBJ2-7; 7 nucleotides align to TRBD2. The CDR3 is made up of 16 amino acids. V shed 5 bases and J 1 base; nucleotides not matched to a gene: 11. The germline V gene encodes CDR1 SGHAT and CDR2 FQDESV (reference sequence). The CDR3 DNA reads TGTGCCAGCAGCCCGGGGAACCGGGGAGGGTCCTACGAGCAGTACTTC. As protein: CASSPGNRGGSYEQYF. The whole variable domain, remainder taken from reference TRBV11-1 and TRBJ2-7, is EAEVAQSPRYKITEKSQAVAFWCDPISGHATLYWYRQILGQGPELLVQFQDESVVDDSQLPKDRFSAERLKGVDSTLKIQPAELGDSAMYLCASSPGNRGGSYEQYFGPGTRLTVT.

The chain couples TRBV18 to TRBJ1-6; 7 positions match TRBD1. The CDR3 has 15 amino acids. Germline assignment: CDR1 KGHSH and CDR2 LQKENI. V lost 3 bases, J lost 8 bases, and 7 bases stayed unmatched. CDR3 protein: CASSPAGQTYSPLHF. The CDR3 DNA reads TGTGCCAGCTCACCGGCGGGACAGACCTATTCACCCCTCCACTTT.

In its sample, this clone was seen once. This rearrangement joins TRBV3-1 (or the pseudogene TRBV3-2) to TRBJ2-3; TRBD1 matches at 7 bases. The trim removed 2 bases at V and 1 base at J, leaving 9 bases unmatched. CDR3 size: 17 residues. The germline V gene has CDR1 LGHDT and CDR2 YNNKEL (reference sequence). CDR3: CASSQRVGGGGTDTQYF. The CDR3 DNA follows: TGTGCCAGCAGCCAAAGGGTAGGGGGCGGTGGCACAGATACGCAGTATTTT.

The CDR3 spells CASSLTRLAGGTDTQYF. The CDR3 DNA reads as TGTGCCAGCAGCTTGACCCGACTAGCGGGAGGCACAGATACGCAGTATTTT. The gene calls are TRBV5-4 and TRBJ2-3; 12 bases agree with TRBD2. This CDR3 region has 17 residues. Per germline, CDR1 SGHNT and CDR2 YYREEE (reference sequence). J was trimmed by 1 base and V by 1 base; bases with no gene match: 4. The full variable domain, in which reference TRBV5-4 and TRBJ2-3 provide the parts outside the CDR3, is ETGVTQSPTHLIKTRGQQVTLRCSSQSGHNTVSWYQQALGQGPQFIFQYYREEENGRGNFPPRFSGLQFPNYSSELNVNALELDDSALYLCASSLTRLAGGTDTQYFGPGTRLTVL.

This rearrangement joins TRBV19 to TRBJ1-1, with D possibly TRBD1 on 6 matching bases. The CDR3 runs to 14 residues. V lost 5 bases, J lost 1 base, and 11 bases lay in between. Germline CDR1 is LNHDA and CDR2 is SQIVND (reference sequence). The DNA of the CDR3 is TGTGCCAGTAGTGACAGGCGGACGAACACTGAAGCTTTCTTT. Translation: CASSDRRTNTEAFF. The full variable domain, completed using reference TRBV19 and TRBJ1-1, is DGGITQSPKYLFRKEGQNVTLSCEQNLNHDAMYWYRQDPGQGLRLIYYSQIVNDFQKGDIAEGYSVSREKKESFPLTVTSAQKNPTAFYLCASSDRRTNTEAFFGQGTRLTVV.